Listed here are 30 T cell receptor beta chains from one sample, sequenced in a study of spatial heterogeneity in lung cancer. TCRdb itself ran the 5' RACE reads through MiXCR, one entry per CDR3 protein. This table has approximately 39,000 distinct CDR3 sequences, around 7.6% appearing once. The time point here: blood at routine non-recurrence follow-up after resection. Specimen: PBMCs, collected at follow-up. The receptors come from a male donor with early-stage non-small cell lung cancer.

The sample holds many counts of this clonotype. This chain connects TRBV12-3 or TRBV12-4 to TRBJ1-6; D is undetermined. Trimming took 4 bases from V and 13 from J, leaving 11 bases between them. The CDR3 has 12 amino acids. CDR3 amino acids: CASSSQALPLHF. CDR3 DNA: TGTGCCAGCAGTTCACAAGCACTCCCCCTCCACTTT.

This clonotype has at least ten counts. CDR3: CASSEWGTNTGELFF. The CDR3 nucleotides are TGTGCCAGCAGTGAATGGGGGACCAACACCGGGGAGCTGTTTTTT. The chain has TRBV2 and TRBJ2-2; D is tentatively TRBD1 or TRBD2 (5 bases each). Germline CDR1 is SNHLY and CDR2 is FYNNEI. The CDR3 length is 15 residues. The V gene lost 2 bases and the J gene lost 2 bases, with 9 bases spanning the gap.

This clonotype occurred many times. V gene TRBV11-2 combines with J gene TRBJ2-5; TRBD1 matches 10 bases. The CDR3 has 14 residues. Germline CDR1 and CDR2: SGHAT and FQNNGV. Trimming took 8 bases from V and 3 from J; bases not matched to a gene: 6. In DNA, the CDR3 is TGTGCCAGCGTCCGGGACAGGGGAGAAGAGACCCAGTACTTC. It yields the protein CASVRDRGEETQYF. The full variable domain, completed using reference TRBV11-2 and TRBJ2-5, is EAGVAQSPRYKIIEKRQSVAFWCNPISGHATLYWYQQILGQGPKLLIQFQNNGVVDDSQLPKDRFSAERLKGVDSTLKIQPAKLEDSAVYLCASVRDRGEETQYFGPGTRLLVL.

Many counts were recorded for this clonotype. CDR3 nucleotides: TGTGCCAGCAGTTTCCGGGGGGCCCTGGGAGCTTTCTTT. Translation: CASSFRGALGAFF. The chain couples TRBV12-3 or TRBV12-4 to TRBJ1-1, with a weak D call TRBD1 (6 bases). The ends were cut back, 3 bases at V and 10 bases at J, with 15 bases in the middle. The CDR3 totals 13 residues.

This clonotype was found many times. The chain is built from TRBV7-9 and TRBJ1-1; perhaps TRBD1 as D (5 bases). The CDR3 has 14 amino acids. Looked up from germline, CDR1 is SEHNR and CDR2 is FQNEAQ (reference sequence). V lost 5 bases, J lost 3 bases, and 13 bases lay in between. The CDR3 here is CASSPKLGDTEAFF. For the CDR3, the DNA is TGTGCCAGCAGCCCCAAACTGGGGGACACTGAAGCTTTCTTT.

This clonotype was detected many times. This chain links TRBV12-3 or TRBV12-4 with TRBJ1-1; D uncertain. V was cut by 6 bases and J by 7 bases, with 12 bases left in between. CDR3 length: 12 amino acids. The CDR3 nucleotides read TGTGCCAGCAGGCCAGGAAGCAGTGAAGCTTTCTTT. Amino acid sequence: CASRPGSSEAFF.

This chain links TRBV9 with TRBJ1-2; 9 bases are shared with TRBD1. Losses at the gene ends were 3 bases for V and 5 bases for J; bases not matched to a gene: 11. The CDR3 extends over 16 amino acids. Germline loops: CDR1 SGDLS, CDR2 YYNGEE. The CDR3 region is CASSGGTGKGSYGYTF. CDR3 sequence (DNA): TGTGCCAGCAGCGGCGGGACAGGGAAGGGGTCGTATGGCTACACCTTC.

This clonotype appeared many times. This chain connects TRBV20-1 to TRBJ2-7; D is perhaps TRBD1 (6 bases). This CDR3 is 12 amino acids long. The V gene's germline CDR1 is DFQATT and CDR2 SNEGSKA (reference sequence). V lost 2 bases, J lost 3 bases, and 8 bases lay in between. The CDR3 bases are TGCAGTGCTAGACAGGGGCTCTACGAGCAGTACTTC. This sequence encodes CSARQGLYEQYF.

The sample holds a few counts of this clonotype. V and J are TRBV28 and TRBJ2-7; no definite D call. V was pared by 7 bases and J by 3 bases, with 13 bases between. Germline values: CDR1 MDHEN, CDR2 SYDVKM. CDR3 length: 13 residues. The CDR3 sequence: CASTPGLGYEQYF. CDR3 nucleotides: TGTGCCAGCACTCCAGGATTGGGCTACGAGCAGTACTTC.

Ten or more counts support this clonotype. This chain joins TRBV4-2 and TRBJ1-5; D gene unclear. The CDR3 has 15 amino acids. Germline V gene data show CDR1 as LGHNA and CDR2 as YNFKEQ. V was shortened by 3 bases and J by 0 bases, with 9 bases between the two germline ends. CDR3 residues: CASSQLLNSNQPQHF. Written as DNA, the CDR3 is TGTGCCAGCAGCCAGCTACTAAATAGCAATCAGCCCCAGCATTTT.

Ten or more counts support this clonotype. The chain combines TRBV19 with TRBJ1-3; unclear D gene. Trimming pared 7 bases from V and 4 bases from J, leaving 17 bases between. Germline V lookup: CDR1 LNHDA, CDR2 SQIVND (reference sequence). The CDR3 has 15 residues. The CDR3 bases are TGTGCCAGTACCTCTGACCCCCGGGCGGGAAACACCATATATTTT. It yields the protein CASTSDPRAGNTIYF.

This clonotype was picked up many times. The rearrangement joins TRBV29-1 to TRBJ1-1; 7 bases line up with TRBD1. Germline CDR1 reads SQVTM; CDR2 reads ANQGSEA. CDR3 size: 12 residues. The CDR3 loop reads CSGGQMNTEAFF. The CDR3 DNA reads as TGCAGTGGGGGACAGATGAACACTGAAGCTTTCTTT.

This clonotype has a count of ten or more. The V call is TRBV27, the J call TRBJ2-6; perhaps TRBD2 as D (6 bases). This CDR3 spans 19 amino acids. Germline CDR1 MNHEY, CDR2 SMNVEV (reference sequence). V lost 0 bases and J 0 bases, leaving 15 bases between the germline ends. The CDR3 nucleotides are TGTGCCAGCAGTTTATCTTCTTCGGAGGGCTTCTCTGGGGCCAACGTCCTGACTTTC. It is translated as CASSLSSSEGFSGANVLTF. The full variable domain, in which reference TRBV27 and TRBJ2-6 provide the parts outside the CDR3, is EAQVTQNPRYLITVTGKKLTVTCSQNMNHEYMSWYRQDPGLGLRQIYYSMNVEVTDKGDVPEGYKVSRKEKRNFPLILESPSPNQTSLYFCASSLSSSEGFSGANVLTFGAGSRLTVL.

This clonotype was picked up many times. In DNA form, the CDR3 reads TGTGCCAGCAGCCTCACTGGGGGGGAAAAACTGTTTTTT. Amino acids: CASSLTGGEKLFF. This chain connects TRBV4-2 to TRBJ1-4; D might be TRBD1 (5 bases). V lost 4 bases and J 8 bases, leaving 11 bases between the germline ends. CDR1 and CDR2 (germline): LGHNA, YNFKEQ. The CDR3 contains 13 residues.

The rearrangement joins TRBV15 to TRBJ1-5; D not resolved. Trimming took off 5 bases at V and 3 bases at J, with 11 bases between the two ends. Germline CDR1 is LNHNV and CDR2 is YYDKDF (reference sequence). The CDR3 is 14 amino acids. In nucleotides, the CDR3 is TGTGCCACCAGCGTAGCGGGGATCAATCAGCCCCAGCATTTT. As protein: CATSVAGINQPQHF. The variable domain in full, with the rest retrieved from reference TRBV15 and TRBJ1-5, is DAMVIQNPRYQVTQFGKPVTLSCSQTLNHNVMYWYQQKSSQAPKLLFHYYDKDFNNEADTPDNFQSRRPNTSFCFLDIRSPGLGDTAMYLCATSVAGINQPQHFGDGTRLSIL.

The table lists this clonotype with many counts. V usage is TRBV5-1 and J usage is TRBJ2-2, with D unresolved. This CDR3 is 12 amino acids long. From germline, CDR1 is SGHRS and CDR2 YFSETQ. The V end lost 4 bases, the J end lost 4 bases, and 5 bases lay between the germline ends. For the CDR3, the DNA is TGCGCCAGCAGCCAAACCACCGGGGAGCTGTTTTTT. Translation gives CASSQTTGELFF.

This clonotype was observed at least ten times. J is TRBJ1-5 and V is TRBV27; D call uncertain. Trimming left V 7 bases short and J 0 bases short, with 13 bases between. Looked up from germline, CDR1 is MNHEY and CDR2 is SMNVEV (reference sequence). CDR3 length equals 15 residues. CDR3 in amino acids: CASTTNWNSNQPQHF. In DNA, the CDR3 is TGTGCCAGCACCACCAACTGGAATAGCAATCAGCCCCAGCATTTT.

The rearrangement links TRBV29-1 to TRBJ1-1; 8 bases agree with TRBD1. There are 14 residues in the CDR3. The junction had 10 bases not matched to a gene; V was cut back by 6 bases and J by 4 bases. Germline CDR1 SQVTM, CDR2 ANQGSEA. The CDR3 protein is CSVQNQGASTEAFF. The CDR3 nucleotides read TGCAGCGTACAAAACCAGGGGGCTAGCACTGAAGCTTTCTTT.

This clonotype occurred many times. V usage is TRBV5-6 and J usage is TRBJ1-6; TRBD1 agrees at 7 bases. Germline CDR1 reads SGHDT; CDR2 reads YYEEEE. V gave up 4 bases and J gave up 7 bases; unmatched junction bases: 5. The CDR3 consists of 14 residues. DNA for the CDR3: TGTGCCAGCAGCCCGGGACAGCGAAATTCACCCCTCCACTTT. Its protein is CASSPGQRNSPLHF.

This clonotype was detected many times. The chain employs TRBV10-3 and TRBJ1-5; 10 bases are a match to TRBD1. This CDR3 has 17 residues. J gave up 3 bases and V 2 bases, and 7 bases lay outside the gene matches. Looked up from germline, CDR1 is ENHRY and CDR2 is SYGVKD. The CDR3 spells CAISEADRGPDNQPQHF. CDR3 DNA: TGTGCCATCAGTGAGGCCGACAGGGGGCCCGACAATCAGCCCCAGCATTTT.

This clonotype was seen repeatedly, ten times or more. V is TRBV6-5 and J is TRBJ2-3; the match to TRBD1 covers 9 bases. This CDR3 region has 13 residues. CDR1 is MNHEY, CDR2 SVGAGI, per germline. Trimming at V came to 5 bases and at J to 10 bases, leaving 7 bases not matched to a gene. CDR3 protein: CASSHRDREPQYF. The CDR3 DNA is TGTGCCAGCAGTCACCGGGACAGGGAACCGCAGTATTTT.

This clonotype was detected ten times or more. The chain links TRBV6-5 to TRBJ1-6; D not certain. Germline lookup yields CDR1 MNHEY and CDR2 SVGAGI. V was pared by 0 bases and J by 8 bases, with 8 bases between. The length of the CDR3 is 14 residues. The CDR3, as DNA: TGTGCCAGCAGTTACTCGATCGGTGATTCACCCCTCCACTTT. It codes for CASSYSIGDSPLHF.

This clonotype was recorded at least ten times. The gene calls are TRBV7-3 and TRBJ2-6, with D hard to call. Germline-derived CDR1 and CDR2 are SGHTA and FQGTGA. This CDR3 has 16 residues. V lost 5 bases and J lost 1, with 12 bases in between. The CDR3 loop reads CASSQIKASGANVLTF. The CDR3 DNA follows: TGTGCCAGCAGCCAGATCAAGGCGTCTGGGGCCAACGTCCTGACTTTC.

At least ten counts were recorded for this clonotype. The J gene is TRBJ1-2, the V gene TRBV23-1; possibly TRBD1 for D (6 bases). TRBV23-1 counts as an open reading frame of uncertain function. Trimming stripped 8 bases from V and 0 bases from J, with 16 bases between. The CDR3 has 15 residues. The CDR3: CASLTGHPSNYGYTF. The CDR3 DNA follows: TGCGCCAGCCTGACGGGACACCCCTCTAACTATGGCTACACCTTC.

This clonotype was seen just once. The V gene is TRBV29-1, the J gene TRBJ2-3; D remains ambiguous. V shed 5 bases and J shed 3 bases, with 9 bases lying between them. The V gene's germline CDR1 is SQVTM and CDR2 ANQGSEA. The CDR3 spans 12 residues. This CDR3 is CSVHPATDTQYF. CDR3 in DNA: TGCAGCGTTCATCCTGCGACAGATACGCAGTATTTT.

This clonotype showed up many times. The chain employs TRBV13 and TRBJ2-3; TRBD1 agrees at 8 bases. The CDR3 contains 14 residues. Looked up from germline, CDR1 is PRHDT and CDR2 is FYEKMQ (reference sequence). The J segment lost 11 bases and the V segment lost 5 bases, leaving 12 bases of the junction unmatched. CDR3 sequence reads: CASSLRTGLIGQYF. In DNA, the CDR3 is TGTGCCAGCAGCCTCCGGACAGGGCTGATTGGGCAGTATTTT.

This clonotype has a count of ten or more. The CDR3 here is CASLDSETDTQYF. CDR3 sequence (DNA): TGTGCCAGCCTAGACTCCGAGACCGATACGCAGTATTTT. The chain employs TRBV2 and TRBJ2-3, with unresolved D. The V gene's germline CDR1 is SNHLY and CDR2 FYNNEI. The length of the CDR3 is 13 residues. V lost 8 bases, J lost 6 bases, and 15 bases lay in between. Supplemented by reference TRBV2 and TRBJ2-3, the full variable domain reads EPEVTQTPSHQVTQMGQEVILRCVPISNHLYFYWYRQILGQKVEFLVSFYNNEISEKSEIFDDQFSVERPDGSNFTLKIRSTKLEDSAMYFCASLDSETDTQYFGPGTRLTVL.

This clonotype was observed many times. The V gene is TRBV6-1, the J gene TRBJ1-2; maybe TRBD1 (6 bases). Germline CDR1 is MNHNS and CDR2 is SASEGT. V lost 5 bases to trimming and J lost 4 bases, with 17 bases between them. The CDR3 is made up of 15 amino acids. As DNA, the CDR3 is TGTGCCAGCAGTAGGCCACAGGACAGAACCTATGGCTACACCTTC. Amino acid sequence: CASSRPQDRTYGYTF.

Many counts were recorded for this clonotype. The chain is built from TRBV3-1 and TRBJ2-1; D gene uncertain. Per germline, CDR1 LGHDT and CDR2 YNNKEL (reference sequence). The CDR3 is 13 residues long. Deletions cut 0 bases from V and 13 bases from J, with 13 bases between. For the CDR3, the DNA is TGTGCCAGCAGCCAAGATCCTGTGGGCCTCCAGTTCTTC. Its protein is CASSQDPVGLQFF.

This clonotype has at least ten counts. V gene TRBV9 combines with J gene TRBJ2-2, with 9 positions matching TRBD2. CDR1 is SGDLS and CDR2 is YYNGEE in the germline V gene. J gave up 0 bases and V 0 bases, and 0 bases lay outside the gene matches. CDR3 size: 16 residues. DNA for the CDR3: TGTGCCAGCAGCGTAGGACTAGCGGCGAACACCGGGGAGCTGTTTTTT. This codes for CASSVGLAANTGELFF.